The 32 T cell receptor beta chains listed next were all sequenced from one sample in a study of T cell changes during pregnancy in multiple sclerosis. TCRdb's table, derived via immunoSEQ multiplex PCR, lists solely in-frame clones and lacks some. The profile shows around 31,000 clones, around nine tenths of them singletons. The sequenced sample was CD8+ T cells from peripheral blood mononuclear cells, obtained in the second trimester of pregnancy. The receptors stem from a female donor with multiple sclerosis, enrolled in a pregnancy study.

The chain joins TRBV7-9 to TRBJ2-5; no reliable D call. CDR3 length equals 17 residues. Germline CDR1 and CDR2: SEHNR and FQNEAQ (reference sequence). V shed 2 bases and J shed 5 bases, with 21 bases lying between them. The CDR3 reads CASSLSDSNPDAETQYF. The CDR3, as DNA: TGTGCCAGCAGCTTATCCGACTCCAACCCAGACGCGGAGACCCAGTACTTC.

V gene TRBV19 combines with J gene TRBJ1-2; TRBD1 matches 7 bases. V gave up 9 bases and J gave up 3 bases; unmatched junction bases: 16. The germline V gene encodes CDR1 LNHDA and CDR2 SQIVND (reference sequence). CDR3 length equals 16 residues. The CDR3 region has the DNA TGTGCCAGCCTTGGACAGGTATTGGCTATTGACTATGGCTACACCTTC. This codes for CASLGQVLAIDYGYTF. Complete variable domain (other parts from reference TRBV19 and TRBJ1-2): DGGITQSPKYLFRKEGQNVTLSCEQNLNHDAMYWYRQDPGQGLRLIYYSQIVNDFQKGDIAEGYSVSREKKESFPLTVTSAQKNPTAFYLCASLGQVLAIDYGYTFGSGTRLTVV.

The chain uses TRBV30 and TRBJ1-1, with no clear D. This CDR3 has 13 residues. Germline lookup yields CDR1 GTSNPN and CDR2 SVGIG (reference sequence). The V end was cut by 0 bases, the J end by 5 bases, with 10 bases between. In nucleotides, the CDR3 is TGTGCCTGGAGTGTTGACACAAAGACTGAAGCTTTCTTT. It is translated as CAWSVDTKTEAFF.

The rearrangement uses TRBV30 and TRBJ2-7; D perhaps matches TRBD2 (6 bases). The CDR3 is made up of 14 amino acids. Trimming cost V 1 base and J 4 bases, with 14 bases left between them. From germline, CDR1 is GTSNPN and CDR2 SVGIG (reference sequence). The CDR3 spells CAWSALASLYEQYF. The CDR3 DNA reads TGTGCCTGGAGTGCGCTAGCGAGTTTGTACGAGCAGTACTTC. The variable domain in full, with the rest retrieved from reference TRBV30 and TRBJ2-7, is SQTIHQWPATLVQPVGSPLSLECTVEGTSNPNLYWYRQAAGRGLQLLFYSVGIGQISSEVPQNLSASRPQDRQFILSSKKLLLSDSGFYLCAWSALASLYEQYFGPGTRLTVT.

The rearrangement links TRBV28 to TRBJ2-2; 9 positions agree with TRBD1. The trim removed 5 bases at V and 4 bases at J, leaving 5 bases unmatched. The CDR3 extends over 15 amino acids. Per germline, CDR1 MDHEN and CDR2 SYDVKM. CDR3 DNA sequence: TGTGCCAGCAGTCTCTGGGACAGGGCCACCGGGGAGCTGTTTTTT. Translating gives CASSLWDRATGELFF.

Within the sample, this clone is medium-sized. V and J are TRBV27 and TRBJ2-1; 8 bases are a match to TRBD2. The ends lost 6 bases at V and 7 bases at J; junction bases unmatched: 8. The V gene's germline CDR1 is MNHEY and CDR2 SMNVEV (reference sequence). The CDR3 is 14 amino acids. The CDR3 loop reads CASSSGGGRNEQFF. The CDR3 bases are TGTGCCAGCAGCTCGGGGGGGGGAAGGAATGAGCAGTTCTTC.

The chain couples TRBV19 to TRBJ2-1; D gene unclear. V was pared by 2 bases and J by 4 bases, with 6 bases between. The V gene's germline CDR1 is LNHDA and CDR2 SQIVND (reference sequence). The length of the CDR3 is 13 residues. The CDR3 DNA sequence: TGTGCCAGTAGTATAACTAAGTACAATGAGCAGTTCTTC. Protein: CASSITKYNEQFF.

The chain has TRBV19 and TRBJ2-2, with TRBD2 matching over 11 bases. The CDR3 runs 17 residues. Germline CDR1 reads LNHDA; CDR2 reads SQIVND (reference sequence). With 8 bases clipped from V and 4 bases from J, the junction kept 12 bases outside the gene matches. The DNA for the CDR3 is TGTGCCAGTCGCACTAGCGGGAGAAGAGGAGGCACCGGGGAGCTGTTTTTT. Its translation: CASRTSGRRGGTGELFF.

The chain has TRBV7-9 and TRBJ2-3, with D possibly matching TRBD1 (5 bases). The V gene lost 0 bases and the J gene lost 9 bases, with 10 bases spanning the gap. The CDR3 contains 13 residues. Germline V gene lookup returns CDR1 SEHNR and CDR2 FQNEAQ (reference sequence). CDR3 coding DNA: TGTGCCAGCAGCTTAGCCCGGACACCGACGCAGTATTTT. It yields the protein CASSLARTPTQYF.

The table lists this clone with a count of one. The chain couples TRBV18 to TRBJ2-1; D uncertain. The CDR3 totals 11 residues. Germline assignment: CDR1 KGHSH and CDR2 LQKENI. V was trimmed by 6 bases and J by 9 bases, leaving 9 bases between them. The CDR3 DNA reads TGTGCCAGCTCGTACCAAGCTGAGCAGTTCTTC. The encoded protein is CASSYQAEQFF.

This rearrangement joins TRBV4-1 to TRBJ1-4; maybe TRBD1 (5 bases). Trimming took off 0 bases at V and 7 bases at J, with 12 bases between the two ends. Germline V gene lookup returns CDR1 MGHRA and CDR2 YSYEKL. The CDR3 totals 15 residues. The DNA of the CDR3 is TGCGCCAGCAGCCAAGATCCAGGGCTCACTGAAAAACTGTTTTTT. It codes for CASSQDPGLTEKLFF.

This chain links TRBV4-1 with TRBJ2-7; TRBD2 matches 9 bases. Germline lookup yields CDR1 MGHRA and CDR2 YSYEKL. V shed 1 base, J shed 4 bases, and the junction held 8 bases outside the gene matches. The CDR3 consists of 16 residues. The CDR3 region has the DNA TGCGCCAGCAGCCAAGGATTTAGCGGGAGTGGTTACGAGCAGTACTTC. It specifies CASSQGFSGSGYEQYF.

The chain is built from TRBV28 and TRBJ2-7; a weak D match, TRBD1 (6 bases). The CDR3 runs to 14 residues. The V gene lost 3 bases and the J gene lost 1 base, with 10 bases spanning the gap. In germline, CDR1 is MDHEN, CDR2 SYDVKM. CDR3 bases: TGTGCCAGCAGTTTGAACAGGGCTTCCTACGAGCAGTACTTC. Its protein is CASSLNRASYEQYF.

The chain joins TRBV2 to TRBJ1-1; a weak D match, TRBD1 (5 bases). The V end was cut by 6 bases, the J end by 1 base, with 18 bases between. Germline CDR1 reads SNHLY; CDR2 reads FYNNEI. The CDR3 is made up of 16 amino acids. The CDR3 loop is CASSLSGEGQNTEAFF. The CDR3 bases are TGTGCCAGCAGCCTATCGGGGGAAGGGCAGAACACTGAAGCTTTCTTT.

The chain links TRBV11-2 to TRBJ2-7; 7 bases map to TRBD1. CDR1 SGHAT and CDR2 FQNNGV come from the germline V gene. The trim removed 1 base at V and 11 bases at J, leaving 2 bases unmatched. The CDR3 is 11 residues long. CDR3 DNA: TGTGCCAGCAGCTTAGTCACAGGGGAGTACTTC. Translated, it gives CASSLVTGEYF.

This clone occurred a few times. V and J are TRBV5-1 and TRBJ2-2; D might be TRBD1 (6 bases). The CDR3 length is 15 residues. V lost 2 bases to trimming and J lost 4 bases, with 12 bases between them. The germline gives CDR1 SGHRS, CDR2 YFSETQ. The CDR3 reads CASSFVAGATGELFF. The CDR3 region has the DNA TGCGCCAGCAGCTTTGTGGCAGGGGCCACCGGGGAGCTGTTTTTT.

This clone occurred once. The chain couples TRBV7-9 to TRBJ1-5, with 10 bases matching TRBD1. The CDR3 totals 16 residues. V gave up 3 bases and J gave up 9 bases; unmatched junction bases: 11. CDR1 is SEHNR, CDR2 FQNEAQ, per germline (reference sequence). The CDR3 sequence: CASSFGTGDLYWPQHF. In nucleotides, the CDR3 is TGTGCCAGCAGCTTCGGGACAGGGGACCTTTATTGGCCCCAGCATTTT.

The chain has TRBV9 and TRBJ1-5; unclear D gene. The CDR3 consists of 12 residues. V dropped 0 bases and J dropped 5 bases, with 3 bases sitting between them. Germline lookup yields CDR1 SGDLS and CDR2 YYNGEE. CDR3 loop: CASSVGDQPQHF. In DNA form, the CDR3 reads TGTGCCAGCAGCGTAGGAGATCAGCCCCAGCATTTT.

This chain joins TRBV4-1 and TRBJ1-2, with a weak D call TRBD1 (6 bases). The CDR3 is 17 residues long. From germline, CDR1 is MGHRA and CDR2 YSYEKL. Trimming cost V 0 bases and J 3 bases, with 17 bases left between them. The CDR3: CASSQDPPGVDYYGYTF. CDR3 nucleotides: TGCGCCAGCAGCCAAGATCCCCCAGGGGTCGACTACTATGGCTACACCTTC.

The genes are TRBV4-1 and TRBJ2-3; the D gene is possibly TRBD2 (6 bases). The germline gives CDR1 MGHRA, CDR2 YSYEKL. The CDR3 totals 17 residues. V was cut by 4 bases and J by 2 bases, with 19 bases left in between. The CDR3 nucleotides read TGCGCCAGCAGCCGACCTAGGACTATAGCTTACACAGATACGCAGTATTTT. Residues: CASSRPRTIAYTDTQYF.

The CDR3 region is CASSQRRGQGTGELFF. The CDR3 nucleotides are TGTGCCAGCAGTCAGCGGAGGGGACAGGGTACCGGGGAGCTGTTTTTT. V usage is TRBV28 and J usage is TRBJ2-2, with 9 positions matching TRBD1. Trimming took 5 bases from V and 5 from J; bases not matched to a gene: 9. The CDR3 totals 16 residues. Germline CDR1 MDHEN, CDR2 SYDVKM.

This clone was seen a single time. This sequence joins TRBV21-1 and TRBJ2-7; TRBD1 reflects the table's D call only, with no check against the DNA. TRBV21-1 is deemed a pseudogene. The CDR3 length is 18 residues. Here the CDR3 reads CASSKLGQGRRAHYEQYF. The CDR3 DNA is TGTGCCAGCAGCAAGCTAGGACAGGGGCGACGCGCCCACTACGAGCAGTACTTC.

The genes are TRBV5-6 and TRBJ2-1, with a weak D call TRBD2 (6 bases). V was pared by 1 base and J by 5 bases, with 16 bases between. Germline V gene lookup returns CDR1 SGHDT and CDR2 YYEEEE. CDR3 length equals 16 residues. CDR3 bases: TGTGCCAGCAGCTTGTGGCAGGGACTGACCCACAATGAGCAGTTCTTC. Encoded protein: CASSLWQGLTHNEQFF.

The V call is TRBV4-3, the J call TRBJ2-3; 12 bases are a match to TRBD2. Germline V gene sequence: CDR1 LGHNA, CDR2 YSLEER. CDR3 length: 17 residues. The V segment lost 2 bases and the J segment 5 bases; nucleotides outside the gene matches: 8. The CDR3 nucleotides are TGCGCCAGCAGCCAACTTCTACTAGCGGGAGGCAAAGATACGCAGTATTTT. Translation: CASSQLLLAGGKDTQYF.

This CDR3 reads CASSEATTGMGFYEQYF. In nucleotides, the CDR3 is TGTGCCAGCAGTGAAGCAACGACAGGGATGGGGTTTTACGAGCAGTACTTC. V gene TRBV2 combines with J gene TRBJ2-7, with 7 bases that match TRBD1. This CDR3 is built from 17 residues. Germline CDR1 is SNHLY and CDR2 is FYNNEI. J lost 4 bases, V lost 0 bases, and 12 bases had no gene match. Combining the CDR3 with reference TRBV2 and TRBJ2-7 gives the whole variable domain EPEVTQTPSHQVTQMGQEVILRCVPISNHLYFYWYRQILGQKVEFLVSFYNNEISEKSEIFDDQFSVERPDGSNFTLKIRSTKLEDSAMYFCASSEATTGMGFYEQYFGPGTRLTVT.

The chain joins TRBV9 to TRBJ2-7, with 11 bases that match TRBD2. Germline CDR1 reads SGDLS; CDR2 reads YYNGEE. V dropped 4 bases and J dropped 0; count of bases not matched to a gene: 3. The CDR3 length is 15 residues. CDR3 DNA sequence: TGTGCCAGCAGCTCGACTAGCGGGATCTCCTACGAGCAGTACTTC. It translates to CASSSTSGISYEQYF.

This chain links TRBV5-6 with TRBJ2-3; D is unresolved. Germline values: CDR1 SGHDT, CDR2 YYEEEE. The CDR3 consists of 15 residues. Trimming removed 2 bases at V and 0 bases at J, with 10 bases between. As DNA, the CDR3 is TGTGCCAGCAGCTTTGGGCAATTTAGCACAGATACGCAGTATTTT. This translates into CASSFGQFSTDTQYF.

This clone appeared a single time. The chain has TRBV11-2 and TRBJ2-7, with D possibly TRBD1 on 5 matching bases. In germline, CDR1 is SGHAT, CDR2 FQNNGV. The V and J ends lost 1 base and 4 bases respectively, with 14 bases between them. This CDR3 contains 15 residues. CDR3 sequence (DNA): TGTGCCAGCAGCTTAGCCCCAATGACAGAGTACGAGCAGTACTTC. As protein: CASSLAPMTEYEQYF.

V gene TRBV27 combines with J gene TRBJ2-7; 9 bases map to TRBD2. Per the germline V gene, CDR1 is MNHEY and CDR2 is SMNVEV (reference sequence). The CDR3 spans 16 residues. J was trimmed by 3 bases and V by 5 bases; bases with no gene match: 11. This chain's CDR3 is CASSHNVGLALYEQYF. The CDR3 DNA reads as TGTGCCAGCAGTCACAACGTGGGACTAGCCCTCTACGAGCAGTACTTC.

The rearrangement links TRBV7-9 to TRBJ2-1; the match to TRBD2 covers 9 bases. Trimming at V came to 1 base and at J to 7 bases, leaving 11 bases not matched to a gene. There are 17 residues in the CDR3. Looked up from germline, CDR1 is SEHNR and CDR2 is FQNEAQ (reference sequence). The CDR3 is CASSLGGGRAVGNEQFF. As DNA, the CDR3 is TGTGCCAGCAGCTTAGGTGGCGGGAGGGCGGTCGGGAATGAGCAGTTCTTC. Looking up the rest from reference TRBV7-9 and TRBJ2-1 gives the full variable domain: DTGVSQNPRHKITKRGQNVTFRCDPISEHNRLYWYRQTLGQGPEFLTYFQNEAQLEKSRLLSDRFSAERPKGSFSTLEIQRTEQGDSAMYLCASSLGGGRAVGNEQFFGPGTRLTVL.

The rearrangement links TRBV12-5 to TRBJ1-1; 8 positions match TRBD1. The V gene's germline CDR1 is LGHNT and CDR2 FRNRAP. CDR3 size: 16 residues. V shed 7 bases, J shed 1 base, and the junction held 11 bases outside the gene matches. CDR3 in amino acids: CASALDRERENTEAFF. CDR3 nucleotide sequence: TGTGCTAGTGCCCTGGACAGGGAAAGGGAGAACACTGAAGCTTTCTTT.

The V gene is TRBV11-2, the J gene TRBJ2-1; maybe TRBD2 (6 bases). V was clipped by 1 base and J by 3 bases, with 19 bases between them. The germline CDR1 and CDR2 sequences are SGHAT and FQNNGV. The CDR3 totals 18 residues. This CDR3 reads CASSLGPSLAILYNEQFF. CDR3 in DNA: TGTGCCAGCAGCTTAGGCCCTTCCCTAGCGATCCTCTACAATGAGCAGTTCTTC.